This is a list of T cell receptor beta chains from one sample in a study of T-cell reconstitution after alpha-beta-depleted transplantation in children. In TCRdb, the PCR reads were re-called with MiXCR into one record per CDR3 protein. The sample holds over 85,000 distinct CDR3 sequences, 6% to 9% seen once. The specimen comprised PBMCs, sampled before TCRalphabeta/CD19-depleted stem cell transplant. The origin of the receptors is a boy between 2 and 10 years old with acute lymphoblastic leukemia, due to receive a stem cell transplant. Each CDR3 is given with its conserved first and last residue. The D gene is left open where the match is weak. Clone size is stated in some rows and not others, as once, few, many or a class when expanded.

abundance,v_gene,j_gene,d_gene,len,CDR3aa,CDR3nt
few,TRBV19,TRBJ1-1,NA,16,CASSTIRTGLNTEAFF,TGTGCCAGTAGTACCATTAGGACGGGCCTGAACACTGAAGCTTTCTTT
many,TRBV5-6,TRBJ1-2,TRBD1,15,CASSFRDRPNYGYTF,TGTGCCAGCAGCTTTCGGGACAGGCCTAACTATGGCTACACCTTC
NA,TRBV7-2,TRBJ2-1,NA,12,CASSSIYNEQFF,TGTGCCAGCAGCTCCATCTACAATGAGCAGTTCTTC
NA,TRBV7-9,TRBJ1-3,NA,15,CASSPKGSSGNTIYF,TGTGCCAGCAGCCCCAAGGGGTCCTCTGGAAACACCATATATTTT
few,TRBV28,TRBJ2-7,TRBD1,18,CASSLTTSQGLAYYEQYF,TGTGCCAGCAGTCTAACTACCTCACAGGGGTTGGCCTACTACGAGCAGTACTTC
many,TRBV5-5,TRBJ1-1,NA,11,CASSLGELAFF,TGTGCCAGCAGCTTGGGGGAGCTGGCTTTCTTT
NA,TRBV6-1,TRBJ1-5,NA,14,CASTVAASNQPQHF,TGTGCCAGCACTGTGGCCGCGAGCAATCAGCCCCAGCATTTT
many,TRBV20-1,TRBJ2-2,TRBD1,13,CSAKTGTPGELFF,TGCAGTGCTAAGACAGGGACCCCCGGGGAGCTGTTTTTT
many,TRBV15,TRBJ1-1,TRBD1,12,CATSRQGAEAFF,TGTGCCACCAGCAGACAGGGGGCTGAAGCTTTCTTT
NA,TRBV6-4,TRBJ2-3,TRBD2,16,CASSETSGGATDTQYF,TGTGCCAGCAGTGAGACTAGCGGGGGGGCCACAGATACGCAGTATTTT
many,TRBV11-2,TRBJ2-2,NA,15,CASSLDKGRTGELFF,TGTGCCAGCAGCTTAGATAAGGGTCGCACCGGGGAGCTGTTTTTT
many,TRBV5-4,TRBJ2-1,NA,15,CASSSSSASYNEQFF,TGTGCCAGCAGCTCCTCCTCGGCGTCCTACAATGAGCAGTTCTTC
few,TRBV5-1,TRBJ1-4,TRBD1,14,CASSSRQGAEKLFF,TGCGCCAGTTCTTCCCGACAGGGTGCTGAAAAACTGTTTTTT
many,TRBV20-1,TRBJ2-5,NA,15,CSATPGGAREETQYF,TGCAGTGCTACCCCAGGGGGGGCACGCGAAGAGACCCAGTACTTC
NA,TRBV20-1,TRBJ1-3,NA,12,CSARGPRGTIYF,TGCAGTGCTAGGGGGCCCCGGGGCACCATATATTTT
many,TRBV5-8,TRBJ2-7,NA,15,CASSFWQGGRDEQYF,TGTGCCAGCAGCTTTTGGCAGGGTGGGCGAGACGAGCAGTACTTC
many,TRBV12-3/TRBV12-4,TRBJ1-3,NA,13,CASSLDSGNTIYF,TGTGCCAGCAGTTTAGACTCTGGAAACACCATATATTTT
many,TRBV12-3/TRBV12-4,TRBJ2-5,NA,11,CASGPLETQYF,TGTGCCAGCGGGCCTCTGGAGACCCAGTACTTC
many,TRBV7-8,TRBJ2-4,NA,15,CASSSERAGLDIQYF,TGTGCCAGCAGCTCAGAGAGGGCTGGATTGGACATTCAGTACTTC
few,TRBV4-2,TRBJ2-7,TRBD2,16,CASSQFLAGGTHEQYF,TGTGCCAGCAGCCAATTCTTGGCGGGGGGAACCCACGAGCAGTACTTC
few,TRBV29-1,TRBJ2-7,TRBD2,14,CSVAFRGGSYEQYF,TGCAGCGTTGCGTTCCGGGGGGGCTCCTACGAGCAGTACTTC
once,TRBV12-3/TRBV12-4,TRBJ2-5,NA,13,CASGWLGGETQYF,TGTGCCAGCGGTTGGCTGGGGGGCGAGACCCAGTACTTC
few,TRBV11-3,TRBJ1-1,NA,15,CASSPGPGENTEAFF,TGTGCCAGCAGCCCCGGGCCCGGGGAGAACACTGAAGCTTTCTTT
NA,TRBV7-2,TRBJ1-6,NA,15,CASSLQGGGEGPLHF,TGTGCCAGCAGCTTACAGGGCGGTGGGGAGGGGCCCCTCCACTTT
few,TRBV5-1,TRBJ2-7,NA,15,CASSLTGRGTYEQYF,TGCGCCAGCAGCTTAACGGGAAGGGGAACCTACGAGCAGTACTTC
many,TRBV15,TRBJ2-7,NA,14,CATSREQSTGEQYF,TGTGCCACCAGCAGAGAACAGTCCACGGGCGAGCAGTACTTC
NA,TRBV29-1,TRBJ2-7,NA,11,CSVEGDQGRYF,TGCAGCGTTGAAGGGGACCAAGGAAGGTACTTC
many,TRBV20-1,TRBJ2-3,TRBD2,15,CSARSSSGYTDTQYF,TGCAGTGCTAGATCCTCTAGCGGATACACAGATACGCAGTATTTT
many,TRBV5-4,TRBJ2-3,NA,15,CASSHWTDSQDTQYF,TGTGCCAGCAGCCACTGGACAGATTCTCAGGATACGCAGTATTTT
many,TRBV7-9,TRBJ1-1,NA,13,CASSPEGPPEAFF,TGTGCCAGCAGCCCAGAGGGACCCCCTGAAGCTTTCTTT
many,TRBV6-5,TRBJ2-2,TRBD2,16,CASSSGLADYTGELFF,TGTGCCAGCAGTTCCGGACTAGCGGACTACACCGGGGAGCTGTTTTTT
NA,TRBV7-3,TRBJ2-5,TRBD1,13,CASSSRGLGDQYF,TGTGCCAGCAGCTCCAGGGGGCTGGGGGACCAGTACTTC
NA,TRBV20-1,TRBJ1-5,NA,12,CSARGQNQPQHF,TGCAGTGCTAGAGGACAGAATCAGCCCCAGCATTTT
few,TRBV27,TRBJ2-3,TRBD2,15,CASSLTAGTRDTQYF,TGTGCCAGCAGTTTAACAGCCGGGACTAGAGATACGCAGTATTTT
few,TRBV20-1,TRBJ1-4,NA,15,CSAHPEGSFNEKLFF,TGCAGTGCCCACCCTGAGGGTAGCTTTAATGAAAAACTGTTTTTT
few,TRBV9,TRBJ2-7,NA,12,CASSRYLYEQYF,TGTGCCAGCAGCCGGTATTTATACGAGCAGTACTTC
few,TRBV18,TRBJ1-1,NA,15,CASSPPLYGGTEAFF,TGTGCCAGCTCACCACCACTCTACGGGGGCACTGAAGCTTTCTTT